This T cell receptor beta chain was found in a study of chemoradiotherapy in HPV16-positive cancers. The repertoire was sequenced with immunoSEQ multiplex PCR; TCRdb's copy has only in-frame clones and lacks some. The table has 15,000 or so clones, about 72% seen once. This clone was observed a handful of times. This sequence was found in a human donor with HPV-associated anogenital cancer. The sample here was taken from a patient who underwent chemoradiotherapy.

The CDR3: CASSPGQGAMNTGELFF. Written as DNA, the CDR3 is TGTGCCAGCTCACCAGGGCAGGGGGCGATGAACACCGGGGAGCTGTTTTTT. The chain employs TRBV18 and TRBJ2-2; 8 nucleotides match TRBD1. CDR1 is KGHSH, CDR2 LQKENI, per germline. The length of the CDR3 is 17 residues. The junction had 6 bases not matched to a gene; V was cut back by 2 bases and J by 1 base.